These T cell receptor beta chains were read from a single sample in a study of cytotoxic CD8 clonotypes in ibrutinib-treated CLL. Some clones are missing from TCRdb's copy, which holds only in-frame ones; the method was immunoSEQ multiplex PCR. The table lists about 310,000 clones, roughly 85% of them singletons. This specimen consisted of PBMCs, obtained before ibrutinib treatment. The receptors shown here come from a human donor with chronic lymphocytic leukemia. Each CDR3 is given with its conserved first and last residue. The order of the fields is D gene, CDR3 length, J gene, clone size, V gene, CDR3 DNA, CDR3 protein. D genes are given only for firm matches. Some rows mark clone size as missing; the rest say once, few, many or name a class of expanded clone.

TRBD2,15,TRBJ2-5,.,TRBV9,TGTGCCAGCAGCCCTAGGGGAGCGGGAGGAGAGACCCAGTACTTC,CASSPRGAGGETQYF
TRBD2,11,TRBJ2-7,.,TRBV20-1,TGCAGTGCCGGACCCGGACTAGCGGAGTACTTC,CSAGPGLAEYF
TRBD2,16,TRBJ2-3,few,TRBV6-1,TGTGCCAGCAGTGAATGGCCTAGCGGGAGAGTGGATACGCAGTATTTT,CASSEWPSGRVDTQYF
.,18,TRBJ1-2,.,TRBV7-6,TGTGCCAGCAGCTTAGCCCGTAGTAGGACGCGAAACTCCTATGGCTACACCTTC,CASSLARSRTRNSYGYTF
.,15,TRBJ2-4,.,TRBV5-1,TGCGCCAGCAGCTTGGTCCCGGGACAAGGAAACATTCAGTACTTC,CASSLVPGQGNIQYF
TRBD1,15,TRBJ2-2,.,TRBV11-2,TGTGCCAGCAAATGGGACAGGGTGAACACCGGGGAGCTGTTTTTT,CASKWDRVNTGELFF
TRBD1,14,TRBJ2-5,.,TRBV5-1,TGCGCCAGCAGCTCAGGGGGCGTCGGAGAGACCCAGTACTTC,CASSSGGVGETQYF
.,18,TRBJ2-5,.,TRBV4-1,TGCGCCAGCAGCCAAGATGCCCCCGAGGTGGGGTTTCGAGAGACCCAGTACTTC,CASSQDAPEVGFRETQYF
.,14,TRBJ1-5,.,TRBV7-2,TGTGCCAGCAGCTTATTTCGGTTTTCTCAGCCCCAGCATTTT,CASSLFRFSQPQHF
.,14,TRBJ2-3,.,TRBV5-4,TGTGCCAGCAGCTTGTTTGGACTTATAGATACGCAGTATTTT,CASSLFGLIDTQYF
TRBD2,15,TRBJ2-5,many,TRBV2,TGTGCCAGCAGTGACCCCGAGCCGGGAGGAGAGACCCAGTACTTC,CASSDPEPGGETQYF
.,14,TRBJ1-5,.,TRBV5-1,TGCGCCAGCAGCTCAGGGTACGGCAATCAGCCCCAGCATTTT,CASSSGYGNQPQHF
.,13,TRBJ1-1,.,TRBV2,TGTGCCAGCAGTGCGTCCTGGAACACTGAAGCTTTCTTT,CASSASWNTEAFF
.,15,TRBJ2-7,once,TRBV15,TGTGCCACCAGCAGTGTCACCGGGACCCACTACGAGCAGTACTTC,CATSSVTGTHYEQYF
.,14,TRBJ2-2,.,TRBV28,TGTGCCAGCAGCCGCCGTGTCTACACCGGGGAGCTGTTTTTT,CASSRRVYTGELFF